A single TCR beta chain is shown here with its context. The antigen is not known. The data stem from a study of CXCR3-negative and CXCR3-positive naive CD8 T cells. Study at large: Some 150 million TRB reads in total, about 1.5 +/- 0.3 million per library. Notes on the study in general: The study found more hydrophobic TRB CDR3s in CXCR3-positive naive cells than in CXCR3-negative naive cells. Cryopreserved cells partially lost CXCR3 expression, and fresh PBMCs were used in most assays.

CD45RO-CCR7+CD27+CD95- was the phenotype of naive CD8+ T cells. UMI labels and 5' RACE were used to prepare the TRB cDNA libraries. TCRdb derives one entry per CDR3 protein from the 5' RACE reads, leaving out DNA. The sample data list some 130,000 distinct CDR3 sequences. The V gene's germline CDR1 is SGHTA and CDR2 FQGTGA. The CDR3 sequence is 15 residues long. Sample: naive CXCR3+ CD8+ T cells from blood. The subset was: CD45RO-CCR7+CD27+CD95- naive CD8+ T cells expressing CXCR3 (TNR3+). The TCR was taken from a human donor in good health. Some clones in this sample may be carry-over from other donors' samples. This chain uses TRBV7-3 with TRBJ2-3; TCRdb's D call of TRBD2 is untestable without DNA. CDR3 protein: CASSLAGLVLDTQYF.